This is a list of T cell receptor beta chains from one sample in a study of T cells after yellow fever vaccination. TCRdb re-derived calls from the 5' RACE reads in MiXCR, one entry per CDR3 protein. The sample records roughly 79,000 distinct CDR3 sequences, about 7.3% being singletons. The sample here was CD8+ T cells sorted from PBMCs, taken about 10 days after the first yellow fever vaccination. Receptor source: a man aged 18 to 29 who received the YFV17D yellow fever vaccine. Both conserved end residues are part of each CDR3. The order of the fields is clone size, D gene, V gene, J gene, CDR3 DNA, CDR3 protein. The D gene is left open where the match is weak. Clone sizes are given selectively: once, few, many, or a class where the clone is expanded.

NA	NA	TRBV7-8	TRBJ2-5	TGTGCCAGCAGCCTGGGACCACCGAAGGGGGAGACCCAGTACTTC	CASSLGPPKGETQYF
medium-sized	NA	TRBV6-5	TRBJ1-2	TGTGCCAGCAGTACCGCCATAGGCGGCTATGGCTACACCTTC	CASSTAIGGYGYTF
few	NA	TRBV5-1	TRBJ2-6	TGCGCCAGCAGCTTTCTTGGGCACGATCGAATTGGGGCCAACGTCCTGACTTTC	CASSFLGHDRIGANVLTF
many	NA	TRBV20-1	TRBJ2-3	TGCAGTGCTCGTGATACGGTTGGCGCAGATACGCAGTATTTT	CSARDTVGADTQYF
NA	NA	TRBV7-9	TRBJ1-1	TGTGCCAGCAGCTTTCTGGTCCTTAAGAACACTGAAGCTTTCTTT	CASSFLVLKNTEAFF
many	TRBD1	TRBV3-1	TRBJ2-7	TGTGCCAGCAGCCCCCTACGGACAGGAGCCTACGAGCAGTACTTC	CASSPLRTGAYEQYF
few	NA	TRBV25-1	TRBJ1-1	TGTGCCAGCAGTGAACTAGGGAAAGATAACACTGAAGCTTTCTTT	CASSELGKDNTEAFF
many	NA	TRBV4-2	TRBJ2-1	TGTGCCAGCAGCCTAGAGACGGCGGGGACCTTAACCTACAATGAGCAGTTCTTC	CASSLETAGTLTYNEQFF
NA	NA	TRBV6-2/TRBV6-3	TRBJ2-2	TGTGCCTCTGCCCGGGGTAACACCGGGGAGCTGTTTTTT	CASARGNTGELFF
few	NA	TRBV30	TRBJ1-5	TGTGCCTGGAGTGAGGGATCTCCGCCCCAGCATTTT	CAWSEGSPPQHF
NA	TRBD1	TRBV5-4	TRBJ1-2	TGTGCCAGCAGCCAGGGGGGTCCGGATGGCTACACCTTC	CASSQGGPDGYTF
many	TRBD1	TRBV4-1	TRBJ1-1	TGCGCCAGCAGCCCAATCATAAACAGGGGGAGGAACACTGAAGCTTTCTTT	CASSPIINRGRNTEAFF
few	TRBD1	TRBV7-7	TRBJ1-1	TGTGCCAGCAGCCCAACCTGGACAGGAATGAACACTGAAGCTTTCTTT	CASSPTWTGMNTEAFF
many	TRBD1	TRBV20-1	TRBJ1-2	TGCAGTGCTATAGCAGGGGGACCCTATGGCTACACCTTC	CSAIAGGPYGYTF
many	TRBD1	TRBV10-3	TRBJ2-3	TGTGCCATCCAAGAGACAGGGGTGCCAGATACGCAGTATTTT	CAIQETGVPDTQYF
NA	TRBD2	TRBV7-2	TRBJ2-5	TGTGCCAGCAGCCCCACGTTCGGGGTGGTAGCGGGGAGGAGGATGGAAGAGACCCAGTACTTC	CASSPTFGVVAGRRMEETQYF
NA	NA	TRBV6-5	TRBJ1-5	TGTGCCAGCAGTTACGGTCCGGAACAGCCCCAGCATTTT	CASSYGPEQPQHF
many	TRBD2	TRBV10-1	TRBJ2-3	TGCGCCACCTCCAGACTAGCGGGGAGCTCAGATACGCAGTATTTT	CATSRLAGSSDTQYF
few	NA	TRBV19	TRBJ2-7	TGTGCCAGTAGCTCAGATGATTATTCCTACGAGCAGTACTTC	CASSSDDYSYEQYF
few	TRBD2	TRBV4-3	TRBJ2-2	TGCGCCAGCAGCCAAGATTATGCGGGGGGGGTTTCAGGGGAGCTGTTTTTT	CASSQDYAGGVSGELFF
NA	NA	TRBV7-9	TRBJ2-7	TGTGCCAGCAGCTTTACGCCAGGGAGTAATACCGAGCAGTACTTC	CASSFTPGSNTEQYF
many	NA	TRBV12-3/TRBV12-4	TRBJ1-1	TGTGCCAGCAGTCCCCGACCATGGGGCACTGAAGCTTTCTTT	CASSPRPWGTEAFF
NA	NA	TRBV7-9	TRBJ2-7	TGTGCCAGCAGACAGGGCTACGAGCAGTACTTC	CASRQGYEQYF